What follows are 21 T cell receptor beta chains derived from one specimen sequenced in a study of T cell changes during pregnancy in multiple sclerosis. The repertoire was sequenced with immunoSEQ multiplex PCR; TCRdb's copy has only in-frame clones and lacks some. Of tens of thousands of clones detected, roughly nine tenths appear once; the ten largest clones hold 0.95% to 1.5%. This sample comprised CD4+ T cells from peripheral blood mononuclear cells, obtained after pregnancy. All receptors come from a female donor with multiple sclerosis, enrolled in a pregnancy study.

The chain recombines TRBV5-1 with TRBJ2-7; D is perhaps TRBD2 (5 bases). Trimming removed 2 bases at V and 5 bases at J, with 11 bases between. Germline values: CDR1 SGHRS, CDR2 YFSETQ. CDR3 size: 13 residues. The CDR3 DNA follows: TGCGCCAGCAGCTTTTCGGGGAGAGACGAGCAGTACTTC. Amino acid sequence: CASSFSGRDEQYF.

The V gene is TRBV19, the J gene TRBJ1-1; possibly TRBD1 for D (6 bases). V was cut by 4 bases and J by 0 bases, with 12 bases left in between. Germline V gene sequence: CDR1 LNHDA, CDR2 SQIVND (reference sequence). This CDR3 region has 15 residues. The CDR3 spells CASSTSTGVNTEAFF. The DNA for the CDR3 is TGTGCCAGTAGTACCTCGACAGGCGTGAACACTGAAGCTTTCTTT.

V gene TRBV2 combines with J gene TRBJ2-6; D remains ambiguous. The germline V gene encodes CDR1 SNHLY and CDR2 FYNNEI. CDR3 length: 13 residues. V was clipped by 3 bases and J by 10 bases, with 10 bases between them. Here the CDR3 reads CASSEWQVNVLTF. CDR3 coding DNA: TGTGCCAGCAGTGAGTGGCAGGTAAACGTCCTGACTTTC.

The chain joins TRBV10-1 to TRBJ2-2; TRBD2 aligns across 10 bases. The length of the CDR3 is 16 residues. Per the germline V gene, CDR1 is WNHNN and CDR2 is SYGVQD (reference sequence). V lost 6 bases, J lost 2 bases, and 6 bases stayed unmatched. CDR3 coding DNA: TGCGCCAGCAGCCCACTAGCGGGACTTAACACCGGGGAGCTGTTTTTT. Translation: CASSPLAGLNTGELFF.

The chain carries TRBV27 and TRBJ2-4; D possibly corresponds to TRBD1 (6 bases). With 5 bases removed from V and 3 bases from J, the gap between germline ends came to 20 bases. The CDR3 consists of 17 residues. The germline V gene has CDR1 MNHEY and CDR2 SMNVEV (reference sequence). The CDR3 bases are TGTGCCAGCAGTACTCCGAAGGGGGTACTCGGCAAAAACATTCAGTACTTC. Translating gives CASSTPKGVLGKNIQYF.

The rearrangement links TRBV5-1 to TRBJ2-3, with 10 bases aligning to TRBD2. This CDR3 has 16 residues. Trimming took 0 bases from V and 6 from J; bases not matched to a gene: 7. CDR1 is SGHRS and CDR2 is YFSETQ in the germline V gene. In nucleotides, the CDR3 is TGCGCCAGCAGCTTGGTCCAGCGGGAGGGCCAGGATACGCAGTATTTT. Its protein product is CASSLVQREGQDTQYF.

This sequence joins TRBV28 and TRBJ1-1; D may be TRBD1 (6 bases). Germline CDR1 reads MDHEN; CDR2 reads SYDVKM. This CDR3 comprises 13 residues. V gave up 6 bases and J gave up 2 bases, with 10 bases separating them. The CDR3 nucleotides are TGTGCCAGCAGCATACAGGGCAACACTGAAGCTTTCTTT. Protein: CASSIQGNTEAFF.

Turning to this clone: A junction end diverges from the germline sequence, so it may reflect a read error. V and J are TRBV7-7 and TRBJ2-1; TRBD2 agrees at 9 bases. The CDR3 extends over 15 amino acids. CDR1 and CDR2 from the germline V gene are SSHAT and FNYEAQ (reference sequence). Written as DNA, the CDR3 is TGTGCTAGCAGCTTAGGGACTAGCATCGGGGATGAGCAGTTCTTC. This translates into CASSLGTSIGDEQFF.

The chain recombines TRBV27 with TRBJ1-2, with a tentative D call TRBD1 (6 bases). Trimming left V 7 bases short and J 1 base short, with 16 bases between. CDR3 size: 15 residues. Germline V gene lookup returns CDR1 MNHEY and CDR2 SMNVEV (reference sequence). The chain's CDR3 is CASKGTPTGNYGYTF. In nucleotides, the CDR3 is TGTGCCAGCAAAGGGACACCGACCGGTAACTATGGCTACACCTTC.

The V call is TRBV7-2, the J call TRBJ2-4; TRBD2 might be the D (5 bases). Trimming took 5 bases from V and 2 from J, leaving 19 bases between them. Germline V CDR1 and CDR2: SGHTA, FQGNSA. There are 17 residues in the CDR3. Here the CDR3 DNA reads TGTGCCAGCAGCCCGTCCTCGGGGATCGAGACCAAAAACATTCAGTACTTC. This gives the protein CASSPSSGIETKNIQYF.

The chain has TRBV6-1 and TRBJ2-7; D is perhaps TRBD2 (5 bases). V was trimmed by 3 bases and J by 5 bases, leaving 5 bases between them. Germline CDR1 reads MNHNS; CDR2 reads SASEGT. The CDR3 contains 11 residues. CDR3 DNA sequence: TGTGCCAGCAGTGACGGGAACGAGCAGTACTTC. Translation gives CASSDGNEQYF.

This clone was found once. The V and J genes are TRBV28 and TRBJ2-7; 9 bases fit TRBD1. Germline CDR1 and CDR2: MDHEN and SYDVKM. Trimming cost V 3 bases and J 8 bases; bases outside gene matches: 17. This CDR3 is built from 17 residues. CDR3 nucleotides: TGTGCCAGCAGTTTCTCCGGGACAGGGATGGGACCTTACCAGCAGTACTTC. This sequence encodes CASSFSGTGMGPYQQYF. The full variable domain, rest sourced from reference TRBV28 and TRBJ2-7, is DVKVTQSSRYLVKRTGEKVFLECVQDMDHENMFWYRQDPGLGLRLIYFSYDVKMKEKGDIPEGYSVSREKKERFSLILESASTNQTSMYLCASSFSGTGMGPYQQYFGPGTRLTVT.

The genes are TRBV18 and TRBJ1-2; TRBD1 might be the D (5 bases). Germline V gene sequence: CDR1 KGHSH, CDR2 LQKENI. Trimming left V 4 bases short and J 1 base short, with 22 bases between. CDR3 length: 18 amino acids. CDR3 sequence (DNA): TGTGCCAGCTCACAAAACGTGGAGGGGAGAGGATTTAACTATGGCTACACCTTC. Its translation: CASSQNVEGRGFNYGYTF.

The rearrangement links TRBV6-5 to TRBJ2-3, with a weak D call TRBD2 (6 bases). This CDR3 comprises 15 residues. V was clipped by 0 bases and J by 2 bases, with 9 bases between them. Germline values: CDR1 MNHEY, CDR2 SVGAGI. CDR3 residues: CASSYSWGVTDTQYF. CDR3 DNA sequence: TGTGCCAGCAGTTACTCCTGGGGGGTCACAGATACGCAGTATTTT.

The CDR3 DNA reads as TGTGCCAGTAGTGCACTAGCGGGAGCCACAGATACGCAGTATTTT. Amino acid sequence: CASSALAGATDTQYF. The V gene is TRBV19, the J gene TRBJ2-3; TRBD2 matches 11 bases. CDR3 size: 15 residues. Germline trimming cut 5 bases from V and 2 bases from J; bases unmatched to any gene: 3. Germline CDR1 LNHDA, CDR2 SQIVND (reference sequence).

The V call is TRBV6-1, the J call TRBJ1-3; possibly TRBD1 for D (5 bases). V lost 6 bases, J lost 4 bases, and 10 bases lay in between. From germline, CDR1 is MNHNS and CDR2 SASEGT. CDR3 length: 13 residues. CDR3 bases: TGTGCCAGCAGGACAGCGGGAGGAAACACCATATATTTT. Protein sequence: CASRTAGGNTIYF.

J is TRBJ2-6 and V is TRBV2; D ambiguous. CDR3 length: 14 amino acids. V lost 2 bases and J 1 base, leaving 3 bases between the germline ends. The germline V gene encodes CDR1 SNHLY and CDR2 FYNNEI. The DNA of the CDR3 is TGTGCCAGCAGTGAACGGTCTGGGGCCAACGTCCTGACTTTC. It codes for CASSERSGANVLTF.

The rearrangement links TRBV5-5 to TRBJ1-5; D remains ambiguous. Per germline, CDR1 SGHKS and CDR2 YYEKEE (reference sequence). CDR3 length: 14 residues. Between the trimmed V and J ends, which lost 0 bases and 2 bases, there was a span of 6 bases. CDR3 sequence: CASSLGGGNQPQHF. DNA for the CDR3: TGTGCCAGCAGCTTGGGAGGTGGCAATCAGCCCCAGCATTTT.

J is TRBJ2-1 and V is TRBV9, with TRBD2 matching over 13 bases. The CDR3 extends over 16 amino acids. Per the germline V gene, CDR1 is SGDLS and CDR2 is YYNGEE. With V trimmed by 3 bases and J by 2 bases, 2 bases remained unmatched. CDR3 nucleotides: TGTGCCAGCAGCGGCGGGACTAGCGGGACCTACAATGAGCAGTTCTTC. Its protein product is CASSGGTSGTYNEQFF.

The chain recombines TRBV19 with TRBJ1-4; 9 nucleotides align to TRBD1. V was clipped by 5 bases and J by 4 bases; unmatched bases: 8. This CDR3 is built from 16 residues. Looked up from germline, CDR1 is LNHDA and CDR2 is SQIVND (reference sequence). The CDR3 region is CASSWVTGGLNEKLFF. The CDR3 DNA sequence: TGTGCCAGTAGTTGGGTGACAGGGGGACTTAATGAAAAACTGTTTTTT.

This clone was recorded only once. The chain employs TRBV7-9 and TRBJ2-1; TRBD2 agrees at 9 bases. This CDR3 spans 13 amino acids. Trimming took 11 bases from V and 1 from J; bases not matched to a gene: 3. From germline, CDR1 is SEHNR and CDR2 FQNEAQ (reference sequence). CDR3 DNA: TGTGCCGGGGGACTAGCTTCCTACAATGAGCAGTTCTTC. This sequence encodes CAGGLASYNEQFF.